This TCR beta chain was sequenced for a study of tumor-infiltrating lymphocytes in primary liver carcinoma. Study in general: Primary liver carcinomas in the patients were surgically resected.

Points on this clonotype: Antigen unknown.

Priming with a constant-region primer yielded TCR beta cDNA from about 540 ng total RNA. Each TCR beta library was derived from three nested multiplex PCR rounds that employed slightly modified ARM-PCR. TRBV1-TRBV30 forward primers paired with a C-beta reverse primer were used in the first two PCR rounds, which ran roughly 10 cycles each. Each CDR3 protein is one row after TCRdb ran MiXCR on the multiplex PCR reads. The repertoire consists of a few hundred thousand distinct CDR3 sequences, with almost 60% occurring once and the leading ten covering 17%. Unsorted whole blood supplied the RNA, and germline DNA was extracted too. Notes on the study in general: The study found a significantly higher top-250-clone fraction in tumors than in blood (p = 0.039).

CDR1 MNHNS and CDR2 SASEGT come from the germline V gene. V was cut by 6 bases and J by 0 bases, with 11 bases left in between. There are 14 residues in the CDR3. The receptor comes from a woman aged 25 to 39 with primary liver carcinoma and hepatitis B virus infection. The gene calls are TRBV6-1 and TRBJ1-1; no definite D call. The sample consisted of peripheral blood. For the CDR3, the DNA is TGTGCCAGCAGGCCACGAACCATGAACACTGAAGCTTTCTTT. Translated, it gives CASRPRTMNTEAFF.